The 16 T cell receptor beta chains given below trace back to one sample, sequenced in a study of blood T cell repertoires in COVID-19 (dated by TCRdb to 2020 to 2022). Library construction relied on the immunoSEQ multiplex PCR assay. TCRdb carries this immuneACCESS record with in-frame sequences only. Its versions omit some clonotypes, under half of them owing to an unresolved V gene in the studies checked, with the rest unexplained. In this sample the table shows fewer than 80,000 clones, around 90% of which occur a single time. The top ten constitute around a tenth of the sample. Sequences were obtained from peripheral blood. Receptors were obtained from a human donor in a cohort sampled during active COVID-19.

This chain joins TRBV5-4 and TRBJ2-7; TRBD2 agrees at 8 bases. Germline values: CDR1 SGHNT, CDR2 YYREEE (reference sequence). V shed 4 bases, J shed 2 bases, and the junction held 8 bases outside the gene matches. The CDR3 contains 15 residues. CDR3 sequence (DNA): TGTGCCAGCAGCCCGGGCGGGGGGCACCCCTACGAGCAGTACTTC. Protein: CASSPGGGHPYEQYF.

This sequence joins TRBV10-3 and TRBJ2-7; TRBD2 matches 11 bases. This CDR3 has 15 residues. Germline values: CDR1 ENHRY, CDR2 SYGVKD. V shed 3 bases, J shed 0 bases, and the junction held 1 base outside the gene matches. This CDR3 reads CAISDSGGASYEQYF. The CDR3 coding sequence is TGTGCCATCAGTGATAGCGGGGGGGCCTCCTACGAGCAGTACTTC.

The chain uses TRBV13 and TRBJ2-1, with TRBD1 matching over 12 bases. Trimming cost V 0 bases and J 8 bases; bases outside gene matches: 5. Germline values: CDR1 PRHDT, CDR2 FYEKMQ (reference sequence). The CDR3 covers 16 residues. The CDR3 bases are TGTGCCAGCAGCTTAGGCCCGGGACAGGGGGCCTATGAGCAGTTCTTC. Translating it yields CASSLGPGQGAYEQFF.

The chain is built from TRBV5-1 and TRBJ2-7; 7 positions agree with TRBD2. Germline V gene sequence: CDR1 SGHRS, CDR2 YFSETQ. The J segment lost 2 bases and the V segment lost 7 bases, leaving 12 bases of the junction unmatched. This CDR3 is built from 15 residues. CDR3 DNA: TGCGCCAGCCGTATTTTAGCGGGCGAAGCCTACGAGCAGTACTTC. It encodes CASRILAGEAYEQYF.

The chain is built from TRBV12-3 or TRBV12-4 and TRBJ1-2; unclear D gene. The ends were cut back, 2 bases at V and 5 bases at J, with 9 bases in the middle. This CDR3 has 13 amino acids. This CDR3 reads CASSLSRVYGYTF. CDR3 DNA: TGTGCCAGCAGTTTAAGTCGGGTTTATGGCTACACCTTC.

The chain carries TRBV18 and TRBJ2-2; D call uncertain. CDR1 and CDR2 (germline): KGHSH, LQKENI. This CDR3 is 14 amino acids long. The germline V and J ends were trimmed by 4 bases and 0 bases, with 6 bases remaining between them. CDR3 sequence (DNA): TGTGCCAGCTCACTAATAACGAACACCGGGGAGCTGTTTTTT. This translates into CASSLITNTGELFF.

The rearrangement links TRBV29-1 to TRBJ1-1, with 7 bases that match TRBD1. V lost 3 bases and J lost 1; bases outside the gene matches: 14. CDR1 is SQVTM and CDR2 is ANQGSEA in the germline V gene. This CDR3 spans 17 amino acids. CDR3 nucleotide sequence: TGCAGCGTTGACTGGAACCGGGACAGAGGACCGAACACTGAAGCTTTCTTT. The encoded protein is CSVDWNRDRGPNTEAFF. The complete variable domain, with remaining parts taken from reference TRBV29-1 and TRBJ1-1, reads SAVISQKPSRDICQRGTSLTIQCQVDSQVTMMFWYRQQPGQSLTLIATANQGSEATYESGFVIDKFPISRPNLTFSTLTVSNMSPEDSSIYLCSVDWNRDRGPNTEAFFGQGTRLTVV.

This chain's CDR3 is CASSRVSQPQHF. CDR3 in DNA: TGTGCCAGCAGTCGTGTTAGTCAGCCCCAGCATTTT. The chain couples TRBV28 to TRBJ1-5; no clear D gene. V was shortened by 5 bases and J by 6 bases, with 8 bases between the two germline ends. Germline CDR1 MDHEN, CDR2 SYDVKM. CDR3 length: 12 amino acids.

This clone has just one count. The chain recombines TRBV7-6 with TRBJ2-1; 8 nucleotides match TRBD2. The J segment lost 4 bases and the V segment lost 6 bases, leaving 14 bases of the junction unmatched. This CDR3 spans 17 amino acids. Germline CDR1 is SGHVS and CDR2 is FNYEAQ. The CDR3 region is CASSFRAGEIIYNEQFF. The CDR3 nucleotides are TGTGCCAGCAGTTTCCGAGCGGGGGAGATTATTTACAATGAGCAGTTCTTC.

The chain combines TRBV11-2 with TRBJ2-7; 11 nucleotides line up with TRBD2. Germline lookup yields CDR1 SGHAT and CDR2 FQNNGV. CDR3 length equals 15 residues. The ends lost 1 base at V and 3 bases at J; junction bases unmatched: 2. This chain's CDR3 is CASSLVGTSGYEQYF. The CDR3 DNA is TGTGCCAGCAGCTTAGTAGGGACTAGCGGCTACGAGCAGTACTTC.

The chain's CDR3 is CASSIHARGQPQHF. CDR3 sequence (DNA): TGTGCCAGTAGTATACACGCGCGGGGTCAGCCCCAGCATTTT. The chain employs TRBV19 and TRBJ1-5; D is unclear. Germline V gene sequence: CDR1 LNHDA, CDR2 SQIVND (reference sequence). CDR3 length: 14 amino acids. V was trimmed by 2 bases and J by 6 bases, leaving 11 bases between them.

This clone was recorded only once. The V call is TRBV20-1, the J call TRBJ2-3; D is perhaps TRBD1 (6 bases). CDR1 is DFQATT, CDR2 SNEGSKA, per germline (reference sequence). V lost 7 bases and J lost 5, with 10 bases in between. The length of the CDR3 is 11 residues. CDR3 residues: CSGVGGDTQYF. CDR3 nucleotide sequence: TGCAGTGGGGTAGGGGGAGATACGCAGTATTTT.

The chain couples TRBV30 to TRBJ2-2; 13 bases are shared with TRBD2. Germline V lookup: CDR1 GTSNPN, CDR2 SVGIG (reference sequence). The CDR3 has 16 residues. J lost 4 bases, V lost 3 bases, and 5 bases had no gene match. The chain's CDR3 is CAWRGLAGAVTGELFF. CDR3 nucleotide sequence: TGTGCCTGGAGAGGACTAGCGGGGGCTGTCACCGGGGAGCTGTTTTTT.

The rearrangement links TRBV5-8 to TRBJ1-4; possibly TRBD1 for D (6 bases). Trimming stripped 4 bases from V and 5 bases from J, with 12 bases between. This CDR3 region has 14 residues. CDR1 and CDR2 from the germline V gene are SGHTS and YDEGEE. The CDR3 nucleotides are TGTGCCAGCAGCCAGGGACACGCCAATGAAAAACTGTTTTTT. Translated, it gives CASSQGHANEKLFF.

This clone was found once. The chain couples TRBV20-1 to TRBJ1-2; TRBD1 might be the D (6 bases). Per the germline V gene, CDR1 is DFQATT and CDR2 is SNEGSKA (reference sequence). V lost 3 bases, J lost 0 bases, and 17 bases lay in between. This CDR3 is 16 amino acids long. This CDR3 is CSASSFGTRTNYGYTF. The DNA for the CDR3 is TGCAGTGCTAGTTCTTTCGGGACACGAACTAACTATGGCTACACCTTC.

This clone was picked up one time. This chain joins TRBV6-5 and TRBJ2-5; D possibly corresponds to TRBD2 (5 bases). Trimming took off 10 bases at V and 5 bases at J, with 14 bases between the two ends. Germline V lookup: CDR1 MNHEY, CDR2 SVGAGI. The CDR3 has 12 amino acids. Here the CDR3 DNA reads TGTGCCACAACGCTAAGAGGGGAGACCCAGTACTTC. Amino acid sequence: CATTLRGETQYF.